These 16 T cell receptor beta chains originate from one sample sequenced in a study of cytomegalovirus exposure and HLA in healthy donors. 60 Vbeta and 13 Jbeta primers were used in PCR. Generated by immunoSEQ multiplex PCR, the TCRdb table keeps only in-frame clones and is missing some. The sample contains around 130,000 clones, roughly 88% of which appear only once. The material sequenced was PBMCs. The source of these receptors is a woman between 18 and 29 years old in good health and CMV-seropositive.

The V call is TRBV27, the J call TRBJ2-1; weak D call: TRBD1 (5 bases). With 3 bases removed from V and 7 bases from J, the gap between germline ends came to 22 bases. The CDR3 runs 17 residues. CDR1 and CDR2 from the germline V gene are MNHEY and SMNVEV (reference sequence). This CDR3 reads CASSFEKLTVKGNEQFF. CDR3 bases: TGTGCCAGCAGTTTCGAAAAACTGACTGTGAAGGGGAATGAGCAGTTCTTC.

This clone was observed once. The V and J genes are TRBV28 and TRBJ2-1; 10 bases match TRBD2. The CDR3 runs 16 residues. Germline V lookup: CDR1 MDHEN, CDR2 SYDVKM. With 4 bases clipped from V and 4 bases from J, the junction kept 7 bases outside the gene matches. CDR3 loop: CASSSLGTSEYNEQFF. CDR3 nucleotide sequence: TGTGCCAGCAGTTCCTTGGGGACTAGCGAGTACAATGAGCAGTTCTTC.

The genes are TRBV6-6 and TRBJ2-1; D remains ambiguous. Per the germline V gene, CDR1 is MNHNY and CDR2 is SVGAGI (reference sequence). Trimming left V 7 bases short and J 0 bases short, with 4 bases between. The CDR3 totals 12 residues. CDR3 nucleotides: TGTGCCAGCACCAGCTCCTACAATGAGCAGTTCTTC. This codes for CASTSSYNEQFF.

V usage is TRBV7-8 and J usage is TRBJ1-5; D unresolved. V was clipped by 2 bases and J by 0 bases, with 5 bases between them. The CDR3 runs to 14 residues. Germline V gives CDR1 SGHVS, CDR2 FQNEAQ. This chain's CDR3 is CASSLSSSNQPQHF. In nucleotides, the CDR3 is TGTGCCAGCAGCTTAAGCTCTAGCAATCAGCCCCAGCATTTT. Together with reference TRBV7-8 and TRBJ1-5, the CDR3 gives the full variable domain: GAGVSQSPRYKVAKRGQDVALRCDPISGHVSLFWYQQALGQGPEFLTYFQNEAQLDKSGLPSDRFFAERPEGSVSTLKIQRTQQEDSAVYLCASSLSSSNQPQHFGDGTRLSIL.

V and J are TRBV29-1 and TRBJ1-2; D gene unclear. CDR1 and CDR2 from the germline V gene are SQVTM and ANQGSEA. The CDR3 sequence is 12 residues long. V was trimmed by 7 bases and J by 6 bases, leaving 15 bases between them. The CDR3 nucleotides read TGCAGCGCCGAGGAGGGAGTCGATGGCTACACCTTC. Translated, it gives CSAEEGVDGYTF. The whole variable domain, filled in from reference TRBV29-1 and TRBJ1-2, reads SAVISQKPSRDICQRGTSLTIQCQVDSQVTMMFWYRQQPGQSLTLIATANQGSEATYESGFVIDKFPISRPNLTFSTLTVSNMSPEDSSIYLCSAEEGVDGYTFGSGTRLTVV.

The chain recombines TRBV2 with TRBJ2-1, with D perhaps matching TRBD1 (6 bases). Germline V lookup: CDR1 SNHLY, CDR2 FYNNEI. The germline V and J ends were trimmed by 5 bases and 6 bases, with 14 bases remaining between them. The CDR3 spans 14 residues. The CDR3 nucleotides are TGTGCCAGCAGTCACCGGGACACCCCCAATGAGCAGTTCTTC. Protein sequence: CASSHRDTPNEQFF. Based on the CDR3 plus reference TRBV2 and TRBJ2-1, the full variable domain is EPEVTQTPSHQVTQMGQEVILRCVPISNHLYFYWYRQILGQKVEFLVSFYNNEISEKSEIFDDQFSVERPDGSNFTLKIRSTKLEDSAMYFCASSHRDTPNEQFFGPGTRLTVL.

The chain joins TRBV6-4 to TRBJ2-1, with TRBD2 matching over 9 bases. Germline V gene data show CDR1 as MRHNA and CDR2 as SNTAGT. V lost 0 bases, J lost 4 bases, and 7 bases stayed unmatched. The CDR3 runs 17 residues. CDR3 sequence (DNA): TGTGCCAGCAGTGACTCGATGCGCGGGGGGGATTACAATGAGCAGTTCTTC. It is translated as CASSDSMRGGDYNEQFF.

The chain has TRBV12-5 and TRBJ2-3; D is unresolved. Trimming removed 6 bases from V and 3 bases from J, with 7 bases in between. The CDR3 covers 12 residues. Looked up from germline, CDR1 is LGHNT and CDR2 is FRNRAP. This chain's CDR3 is CASGPTTDTQYF. Written as DNA, the CDR3 is TGTGCTAGTGGCCCCACTACAGATACGCAGTATTTT.

The rearrangement uses TRBV5-1 and TRBJ2-3; 7 positions agree with TRBD1. The V segment lost 3 bases and the J segment 2 bases; nucleotides outside the gene matches: 3. CDR3 size: 14 residues. CDR1 is SGHRS, CDR2 YFSETQ, per germline. The CDR3 bases are TGCGCCAGCAGCTGGGGACAGACCACAGATACGCAGTATTTT. It yields the protein CASSWGQTTDTQYF. Full variable domain (remainder filled in from reference TRBV5-1 and TRBJ2-3): KAGVTQTPRYLIKTRGQQVTLSCSPISGHRSVSWYQQTPGQGLQFLFEYFSETQRNKGNFPGRFSGRQFSNSRSEMNVSTLELGDSALYLCASSWGQTTDTQYFGPGTRLTVL.

V gene TRBV5-6 combines with J gene TRBJ1-1; TRBD1 matches 8 bases. The V gene's germline CDR1 is SGHDT and CDR2 YYEEEE. V trimming: 1 base; J trimming: 3 bases; junction bases outside the gene matches: 11. The CDR3 consists of 17 residues. The CDR3 protein is CASSLLISGTGDTEAFF. The CDR3, as DNA: TGTGCCAGCAGCTTGTTAATTTCAGGGACAGGTGACACTGAAGCTTTCTTT.

This sequence joins TRBV11-2 and TRBJ1-1; 8 bases align to TRBD1. The CDR3 has 13 residues. Germline loops: CDR1 SGHAT, CDR2 FQNNGV. The V gene end was trimmed by 5 bases and the J gene end by 5 bases; junction bases not matched to a gene: 4. CDR3 coding DNA: TGTGCCAGCAGCCGGACAGGGCTAACTGAAGCTTTCTTT. Protein: CASSRTGLTEAFF.

As DNA, the CDR3 is TGTGCTAGTGGTCAAAGCCCCGGTGGAGAGACCCAGTACTTC. Encoded protein: CASGQSPGGETQYF. The chain couples TRBV12-5 to TRBJ2-5; D gene unclear. The V and J ends lost 5 bases and 4 bases respectively, with 14 bases between them. The germline V gene encodes CDR1 LGHNT and CDR2 FRNRAP. The CDR3 extends over 14 amino acids.

The V gene is TRBV5-1, the J gene TRBJ2-7; TRBD1 matches 7 bases. This CDR3 is 15 amino acids long. V gave up 2 bases and J gave up 1 base; unmatched junction bases: 6. The germline CDR1 and CDR2 sequences are SGHRS and YFSETQ. Here the CDR3 reads CASSLTGTESYEQYF. In nucleotides, the CDR3 is TGCGCCAGCAGCTTAACCGGGACAGAGTCCTACGAGCAGTACTTC.

This chain joins TRBV2 and TRBJ1-1; tentatively, D is TRBD1 (5 bases). The CDR3 length is 15 residues. V lost 1 base and J 4 bases, leaving 13 bases between the germline ends. CDR1 is SNHLY and CDR2 is FYNNEI in the germline V gene. CDR3 sequence: CASSEDRAQGTEAFF. In DNA, the CDR3 is TGTGCCAGCAGTGAAGATCGGGCGCAGGGCACTGAAGCTTTCTTT.

This clone was recorded once. This chain links TRBV5-1 with TRBJ2-1; TRBD1 is a possible D gene (6 bases). Germline V CDR1 and CDR2: SGHRS, YFSETQ. With 1 base removed from V and 5 bases from J, the gap between germline ends came to 7 bases. The CDR3 has 13 amino acids. DNA of the CDR3: TGCGCCAGCAGCTTGCAGGGGAACAATGAGCAGTTCTTC. Its protein is CASSLQGNNEQFF.

The chain combines TRBV11-2 with TRBJ2-7; D is perhaps TRBD2 (6 bases). Trimming removed 5 bases at V and 3 bases at J, with 14 bases between. This CDR3 has 14 amino acids. CDR1 is SGHAT and CDR2 is FQNNGV in the germline V gene. The CDR3 DNA reads as TGTGCCAGCAGCGCCGGGTGGAGGGACTACGAGCAGTACTTC. Translated, it gives CASSAGWRDYEQYF.